These T cell receptor beta chains were read from a single sample in a study of CD8 T cells in ankylosing spondylitis. TCRdb analysed the 5' RACE reads with MiXCR anew, one entry per CDR3 protein. The sample lists 390,000 or so distinct CDR3 sequences, approximately 20% occurring once. The sample consisted of blood, either unsorted or a sorted T cell fraction (not recorded which). These receptors were collected from a male donor with ankylosing spondylitis. CDR3s include the opening cysteine and the closing phenylalanine or tryptophan. D genes are given only for firm matches. Expanded clones get a size class; other rows say once, few or many, or leave the size out.

d_call j_call clone_size v_call cdr3_aa cdr3_nt
NA TRBJ1-2 NA TRBV12-3/TRBV12-4 CASSLRANYGYTF TGTGCCAGCAGTTTGAGGGCCAACTATGGCTACACCTTC
NA TRBJ2-3 NA TRBV27 CASSLSVISTDTQYF TGTGCCAGCAGTTTATCGGTAATCTCCACAGATACGCAGTATTTT
TRBD1 TRBJ2-7 few TRBV20-1 CSASRRGTGTPFGEQYF TGCAGTGCTAGCCGGAGGGGGACAGGAACTCCCTTTGGGGAGCAGTACTTC
NA TRBJ2-3 NA TRBV11-2 CASSLTGGGTDTQYF TGTGCCAGCAGCCTAACTGGGGGTGGGACAGATACGCAGTATTTT
NA TRBJ2-1 NA TRBV7-3 CASSPKQGSSYNEQFF TGTGCCAGCAGCCCCAAACAGGGTAGCTCCTACAATGAGCAGTTCTTC
NA TRBJ1-1 NA TRBV5-1 CASSPGVGSNTEAFF TGCGCCAGCAGCCCCGGAGTGGGTTCAAACACTGAAGCTTTCTTT
TRBD1 TRBJ2-7 many TRBV6-1 CASRADRGPAKQYF TGTGCCAGCAGAGCTGACAGGGGTCCCGCTAAACAGTACTTC
TRBD1 TRBJ1-4 NA TRBV5-1 CASSPLQGAEEKLFF TGCGCCAGCAGCCCACTACAGGGGGCCGAAGAAAAACTGTTTTTT
TRBD1 TRBJ2-7 few TRBV20-1 CSARQGAGFEQYF TGCAGTGCTAGACAGGGGGCCGGTTTCGAGCAGTACTTC
NA TRBJ1-6 NA TRBV28 CASSLWGRQSRGSPLHF TGTGCCAGCAGTTTATGGGGGAGGCAGTCTCGCGGGTCACCCCTCCACTTT
TRBD1 TRBJ2-7 NA TRBV14 CARQNKGTGFSYEQYF TGTGCCAGACAGAACAAAGGGACAGGTTTTTCTTACGAGCAGTACTTC
TRBD2 TRBJ2-1 NA TRBV4-2 CASSRPRLAGYSYNEQFF TGTGCCAGCAGCCGTCCGCGACTAGCGGGGTACTCCTACAATGAGCAGTTCTTC
TRBD2 TRBJ2-2 many TRBV29-1 CSVGGLAGVGTGELFF TGCAGCGTGGGGGGACTAGCGGGAGTGGGTACCGGGGAGCTGTTTTTT
TRBD2 TRBJ2-3 NA TRBV19 CASSIPTSKTDTQYF TGTGCCAGTAGTATCCCGACTAGCAAAACAGATACGCAGTATTTT
TRBD1 TRBJ1-1 few TRBV5-1 CASSSLTGQNTEAFF TGCGCCAGCAGCTCTCTGACAGGGCAGAACACTGAAGCTTTCTTT
TRBD1 TRBJ1-1 few TRBV7-2 CASSRNRGQGTEAFF TGTGCCAGCAGCCGAAACAGGGGGCAGGGCACTGAAGCTTTCTTT
NA TRBJ2-5 NA TRBV28 CASSLSLTRGHQETQYF TGTGCCAGCAGTTTATCCTTAACTCGGGGGCATCAAGAGACCCAGTACTTC
NA TRBJ2-7 NA TRBV6-5 CASSYTGGENEQYF TGTGCCAGCAGTTACACAGGGGGGGAAAACGAGCAGTACTTC
NA TRBJ1-5 few TRBV2 CASTRRDNQPQHF TGTGCCAGCACCAGGAGAGACAATCAGCCCCAGCATTTT
NA TRBJ1-4 few TRBV30 CASQRSAATNEKLFF TGTGCCTCCCAGAGGTCAGCAGCAACTAATGAAAAACTGTTTTTT
NA TRBJ1-4 few TRBV7-2 CASSLGRDGELFF TGTGCCAGCAGCTTAGGGAGAGACGGTGAACTGTTTTTT
TRBD2 TRBJ2-3 NA TRBV7-9 CASRRSGSSTDTQYF TGTGCCAGCAGAAGGAGCGGGAGCAGCACAGATACGCAGTATTTT
NA TRBJ1-1 few TRBV3-1 CASSQEPGGTEAFF TGTGCCAGCAGCCAAGAGCCGGGAGGCACTGAAGCTTTCTTT
NA TRBJ2-1 NA TRBV20-1 CSARVDSRSSYNEQFF TGCAGTGCTAGAGTGGATAGCAGGAGCTCCTACAATGAGCAGTTCTTC
TRBD1 TRBJ1-2 NA TRBV15 CATSRGGQGNINYGYTF TGTGCCACCAGCAGAGGAGGACAGGGTAATATAAACTATGGCTACACCTTC
NA TRBJ2-3 NA TRBV10-3 CAISEPVKNTQYF TGTGCCATCAGTGAGCCGGTTAAGAATACGCAGTATTTT
NA TRBJ2-1 few TRBV20-1 CSARAYNEQFF TGCAGTGCTAGAGCTTACAATGAGCAGTTCTTC
TRBD1 TRBJ1-4 few TRBV5-1 CASSWRGQGEKLFF TGCGCCAGCAGCTGGAGGGGACAGGGCGAAAAACTGTTTTTT
TRBD1 TRBJ1-4 few TRBV6-1 CASSAGQGGEKLFF TGTGCCAGCAGTGCGGGACAGGGAGGGGAAAAACTGTTTTTT
TRBD2 TRBJ2-3 NA TRBV9 CASSVVLAGDDTQYF TGTGCCAGCAGCGTAGTTTTAGCGGGAGACGATACGCAGTATTTT
NA TRBJ1-1 NA TRBV7-2 CASSSGTLNTEAFF TGTGCCAGCAGCTCCGGGACCCTGAACACTGAAGCTTTCTTT
NA TRBJ2-1 few TRBV18 CATAGRSSYNEQFF TGTGCCACCGCAGGGCGGAGCTCCTACAATGAGCAGTTCTTC
NA TRBJ2-7 few TRBV6-5 CASSSKAYNNYEQYF TGTGCCAGCAGTTCGAAAGCCTACAACAACTACGAGCAGTACTTC
TRBD2 TRBJ2-6 few TRBV20-1 CSARPGLAGFSGANVLTF TGCAGTGCCCGTCCGGGACTAGCGGGCTTCTCTGGGGCCAACGTCCTGACTTTC
NA TRBJ2-1 few TRBV3-1 CASSHDDIHLYNEQFF TGTGCCAGCAGCCATGACGACATCCACCTCTACAATGAGCAGTTCTTC
NA TRBJ2-3 NA TRBV29-1 CSGGEKDFAPVYTDTQYF TGCAGCGGCGGGGAAAAAGACTTTGCGCCCGTGTACACAGATACGCAGTATTTT
TRBD1 TRBJ1-2 NA TRBV2 CASRSRGYSGYTF TGTGCCAGCAGGTCCAGGGGGTACTCTGGCTACACCTTC
TRBD2 TRBJ2-1 NA TRBV9 CASSVLAGGNNEQFF TGTGCCAGCAGCGTACTAGCGGGAGGCAACAATGAGCAGTTCTTC
NA TRBJ1-2 NA TRBV27 CASAFSPPGRGVYGYTF TGTGCCAGTGCCTTCTCCCCCCCGGGCAGGGGTGTCTATGGCTACACCTTC
NA TRBJ2-6 few TRBV7-2 CASSLALAGANVLTF TGTGCCAGCAGCTTAGCGCTCGCAGGGGCCAACGTCCTGACTTTC
TRBD1 TRBJ2-7 few TRBV6-1 CASGARTGAYEQYF TGTGCCAGCGGGGCCCGGACAGGGGCCTACGAGCAGTACTTC
NA TRBJ1-5 few TRBV24-1 CATSDHPALGVNQPQHF TGTGCCACCAGTGACCATCCGGCCCTCGGGGTTAATCAGCCCCAGCATTTT
NA TRBJ1-1 NA TRBV28 CASITREVNTEAFF TGTGCCAGCATTACACGGGAGGTGAACACTGAAGCTTTCTTT
NA TRBJ2-3 NA TRBV11-3 CASSSIGDTQYF TGTGCCAGCAGCTCCATAGGGGATACGCAGTATTTT
NA TRBJ1-2 few TRBV4-2 CASSPLRGGYTF TGTGCCAGCAGCCCGCTGAGGGGTGGCTACACCTTC
NA TRBJ2-1 few TRBV5-5 CASSPRTIYNEQFF TGTGCCAGCAGCCCGAGGACCATTTACAATGAGCAGTTCTTC
NA TRBJ1-5 NA TRBV4-1 CASSQDETGRQPQHF TGCGCCAGCAGCCAAGACGAAACAGGACGACAGCCCCAGCATTTT
TRBD1 TRBJ2-7 few TRBV20-1 CSARPSGGQGIYEQYF TGCAGTGCTAGACCTTCGGGGGGACAGGGTATCTACGAGCAGTACTTC
TRBD2 TRBJ2-1 NA TRBV7-9 CASSSPSGSPYFNEQFF TGTGCCAGCAGCTCGCCCAGCGGGAGCCCCTACTTCAATGAGCAGTTCTTC
NA TRBJ2-3 NA TRBV20-1 CSAQEASRTDTQYF TGCAGTGCCCAGGAGGCTTCCCGCACAGATACGCAGTATTTT
TRBD1 TRBJ2-1 NA TRBV29-1 CSVPPTGVLSYNEQFF TGCAGCGTCCCACCAACAGGGGTCCTATCCTACAATGAGCAGTTCTTC
NA TRBJ1-3 few TRBV2 CASSERRNSGNTIYF TGTGCCAGCAGTGAAAGACGGAACTCTGGAAACACCATATATTTT
NA TRBJ1-2 few TRBV25-1 CASSENYGYTF TGTGCCAGCAGTGAAAACTATGGCTACACCTTC
NA TRBJ2-3 NA TRBV9 CASSVVGLSTDTQYF TGTGCCAGCAGCGTAGTTGGACTTTCCACAGATACGCAGTATTTT
NA TRBJ2-1 NA TRBV20-1 CSARESAEQFF TGCAGTGCTAGAGAGTCCGCTGAGCAGTTCTTC
NA TRBJ2-1 few TRBV2 CASSDPTTPFGGNEQFF TGTGCCAGCAGTGACCCGACTACCCCCTTCGGAGGGAATGAGCAGTTCTTC
NA TRBJ1-5 many TRBV2 CASSVKMDQPQHF TGTGCCAGCAGTGTAAAGATGGATCAGCCCCAGCATTTT
TRBD1 TRBJ2-7 NA TRBV3-1 CASSPTGLAYEQYF TGTGCCAGCAGCCCGACAGGGCTGGCCTACGAGCAGTACTTC
TRBD2 TRBJ2-5 NA TRBV20-1 CSARGRVAGGGVTQYF TGCAGTGCTAGAGGGAGGGTAGCGGGAGGAGGAGTTACCCAGTACTTC
TRBD1 TRBJ2-1 few TRBV19 CVSTGRGYNEQFF TGTGTCTCGACAGGGAGAGGATACAATGAGCAGTTCTTC